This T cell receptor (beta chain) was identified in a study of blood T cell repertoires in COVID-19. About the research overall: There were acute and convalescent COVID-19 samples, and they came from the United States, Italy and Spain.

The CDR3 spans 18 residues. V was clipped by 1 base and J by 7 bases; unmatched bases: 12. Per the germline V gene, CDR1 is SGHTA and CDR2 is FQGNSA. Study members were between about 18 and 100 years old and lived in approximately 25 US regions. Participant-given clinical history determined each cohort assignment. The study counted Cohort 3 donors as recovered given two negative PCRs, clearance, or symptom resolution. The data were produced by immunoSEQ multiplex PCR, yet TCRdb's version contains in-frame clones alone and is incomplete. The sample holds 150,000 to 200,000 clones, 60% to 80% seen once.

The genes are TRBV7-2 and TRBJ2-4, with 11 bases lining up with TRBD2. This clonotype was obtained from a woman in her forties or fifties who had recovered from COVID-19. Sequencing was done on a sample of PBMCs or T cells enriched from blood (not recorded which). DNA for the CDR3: TGTGCCAGCAGCTTAGTGGGCTCTAGCGGGAGGCGGGGTAACATTCAGTACTTC. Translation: CASSLVGSSGRRGNIQYF.